The 12 T cell receptor beta chains below all came from one sample that was sequenced in a study of OX40 agonist ivuxolimab in advanced cancers. Using immunoSEQ multiplex PCR, the repertoire was profiled, and TCRdb retains in-frame clones only, with some absent. Here the sample spans about 62,000 clones, about 85% being singletons. Sequencing was performed on CD4+ or CD8+ T cells sorted from blood, taken in a trial of the OX40 agonist ivuxolimab. The receptors derive from an adult with an advanced solid tumor such as melanoma, head and neck, liver or kidney cancer.

The chain links TRBV11-3 to TRBJ1-6; D gene unclear. In germline, CDR1 is SGHNT, CDR2 YENEEA. The CDR3 consists of 13 residues. Trimming took off 5 bases at V and 9 bases at J, with 11 bases between the two ends. CDR3 residues: CASSKEEGSPLHF. In DNA, the CDR3 is TGTGCCAGCAGCAAGGAGGAAGGTTCACCCCTCCACTTT. Drawing the rest from reference TRBV11-3 and TRBJ1-6, the complete variable domain is EAGVVQSPRYKIIEKKQPVAFWCNPISGHNTLYWYLQNLGQGPELLIRYENEEAVDDSQLPKDRFSAERLKGVDSTLKIQPAELGDSAVYLCASSKEEGSPLHFGNGTRLTVT.

J is TRBJ2-5 and V is TRBV6-1; TRBD2 might be the D (6 bases). CDR3 size: 12 residues. CDR1 is MNHNS and CDR2 is SASEGT in the germline V gene. V lost 11 bases, J lost 5 bases, and 15 bases lay in between. In DNA form, the CDR3 reads TGTGCCGCGGAGGGGTTCGGGGAGACCCAGTACTTC. Encoded protein: CAAEGFGETQYF.

This sequence joins TRBV2 and TRBJ2-2; 10 bases are shared with TRBD1. There are 15 residues in the CDR3. Trimming removed 7 bases from V and 7 bases from J; junction bases left unmatched: 9. Looked up from germline, CDR1 is SNHLY and CDR2 is FYNNEI. DNA of the CDR3: TGTGCCAGCATTGGGGGACAGGGGAGTTTCGGGGAGCTGTTTTTT. Protein product: CASIGGQGSFGELFF.

This clone has just a few counts. CDR3 amino acids: CASKQGAGSPLHF. For the CDR3, the DNA is TGTGCCAGTAAACAGGGGGCAGGGTCACCCCTCCACTTT. The chain uses TRBV19 and TRBJ1-6; 9 bases agree with TRBD1. V shed 7 bases, J shed 10 bases, and the junction held 5 bases outside the gene matches. This CDR3 has 13 residues. Germline values: CDR1 LNHDA, CDR2 SQIVND (reference sequence). Variable domain in full (rest from reference TRBV19 and TRBJ1-6): DGGITQSPKYLFRKEGQNVTLSCEQNLNHDAMYWYRQDPGQGLRLIYYSQIVNDFQKGDIAEGYSVSREKKESFPLTVTSAQKNPTAFYLCASKQGAGSPLHFGNGTRLTVT.

The chain combines TRBV5-6 with TRBJ1-5, with a tentative D call TRBD1 (6 bases). CDR1 SGHDT and CDR2 YYEEEE come from the germline V gene. V shed 0 bases and J shed 1 base, with 11 bases lying between them. There are 16 residues in the CDR3. CDR3 protein: CASSLGGGASNQPQHF. The CDR3 coding sequence is TGTGCCAGCAGCTTGGGGGGGGGCGCGAGCAATCAGCCCCAGCATTTT.

The J gene is TRBJ2-5, the V gene TRBV19; TRBD1 or TRBD2 may be the D gene (5 bases each). Germline CDR1 is LNHDA and CDR2 is SQIVND (reference sequence). The V and J ends lost 10 bases and 2 bases respectively, with 14 bases between them. This CDR3 comprises 13 residues. DNA for the CDR3: TGTGCCACAAAAAGAGGGGCTCAAGAGACCCAGTACTTC. This translates into CATKRGAQETQYF.

The V and J genes are TRBV27 and TRBJ1-1; no clear D. Deletions cut 1 base from V and 3 bases from J, with 6 bases between. The germline V gene encodes CDR1 MNHEY and CDR2 SMNVEV (reference sequence). This CDR3 is 13 amino acids long. The CDR3 reads CASSLYVHTEAFF. CDR3 in DNA: TGTGCCAGCAGTTTATATGTTCACACTGAAGCTTTCTTT.

This sequence joins TRBV2 and TRBJ1-6; TRBD1 aligns across 7 bases. Germline trimming cut 9 bases from V and 5 bases from J; bases unmatched to any gene: 7. Germline loops: CDR1 SNHLY, CDR2 FYNNEI. The CDR3 is 14 amino acids. CDR3 protein: CASRTGTDNSPLHF. The CDR3 nucleotides read TGTGCCAGTCGGACAGGAACTGATAATTCACCCCTCCACTTT.

This sequence joins TRBV28 and TRBJ2-3; no clear D. Per the germline V gene, CDR1 is MDHEN and CDR2 is SYDVKM. The CDR3 totals 13 residues. Trimming cost V 4 bases and J 2 bases, with 7 bases left between them. This chain's CDR3 is CASSSLTTDTQYF. The CDR3 bases are TGTGCCAGCAGTTCCCTGACCACAGATACGCAGTATTTT.

The rearrangement links TRBV11-2 to TRBJ1-1; tentatively, D is TRBD1 (6 bases). V gave up 1 base and J gave up 4 bases, with 7 bases separating them. CDR3 size: 13 residues. Germline CDR1 SGHAT, CDR2 FQNNGV. This CDR3 is CASSLAGVTEAFF. CDR3 in DNA: TGTGCCAGCAGCTTAGCAGGGGTCACTGAAGCTTTCTTT.

This chain connects TRBV11-2 to TRBJ1-4, with D unclear. V lost 5 bases and J lost 4, with 11 bases in between. There are 14 residues in the CDR3. Germline values: CDR1 SGHAT, CDR2 FQNNGV. The CDR3 bases are TGTGCCAGCAGCCCCCGTAGATTTAATGAAAAACTGTTTTTT. It yields the protein CASSPRRFNEKLFF.

The CDR3 DNA reads TGTGCCAGCTGGGGGGGGCCCCACGAGCAGTACTTC. It translates to CASWGGPHEQYF. This sequence joins TRBV5-8 and TRBJ2-7; D possibly corresponds to TRBD2 (7 bases). CDR1 SGHTS and CDR2 YDEGEE come from the germline V gene. The V gene lost 7 bases and the J gene lost 5 bases, with 13 bases spanning the gap. The CDR3 is made up of 12 amino acids. The full variable domain, rest sourced from reference TRBV5-8 and TRBJ2-7, is EAGVTQSPTHLIKTRGQQATLRCSPISGHTSVYWYQQALGLGLQFLLWYDEGEERNRGNFPPRFSGRQFPNYSSELNVNALELEDSALYLCASWGGPHEQYFGPGTRLTVT.